These 21 T cell receptor beta chains share one sample of origin, sequenced in a study of cytomegalovirus exposure and HLA in healthy donors. Use of 60 Vbeta and 13 Jbeta primers characterized the PCR. Only in-frame clones appear in the TCRdb table, and some are missing; sequencing was by immunoSEQ multiplex PCR. Altogether 85,000 to 120,000 clones are present, roughly 83% being singletons, with the ten largest covering around 2.6%. The sample was PBMCs. Receptors were obtained from a man aged 40-49 years in good health and CMV-seronegative.

This clone was recorded a few times. The chain couples TRBV10-1 to TRBJ1-1, with D hard to call. The CDR3 loop spans 15 amino acids. Germline loops: CDR1 WNHNN, CDR2 SYGVQD (reference sequence). V was pared by 0 bases and J by 1 base, with 9 bases between. The CDR3 sequence is CASSESKWANTEAFF. CDR3 bases: TGCGCCAGCAGTGAGTCGAAATGGGCGAACACTGAAGCTTTCTTT.

The CDR3 is CASSQESGGGETQYF. Written as DNA, the CDR3 is TGCGCCAGCAGCCAAGAAAGTGGGGGGGGAGAGACCCAGTACTTC. The chain combines TRBV4-3 with TRBJ2-5; 7 bases are a match to TRBD2. The V and J ends lost 0 bases and 4 bases, in that order; junction bases with no gene match: 5. This CDR3 contains 15 residues. The germline CDR1 and CDR2 sequences are LGHNA and YSLEER.

To note about this clone: Other DNA sequences in this sample translate to the same CDR3. The V and J genes are TRBV18 and TRBJ2-7; no reliable D call. V lost 3 bases, J lost 0 bases, and 6 bases lay in between. Germline V gives CDR1 KGHSH, CDR2 LQKENI. This CDR3 is 13 amino acids long. The CDR3 here is CASSPPSSYEQYF. The CDR3 DNA reads as TGTGCCAGCTCACCCCCGAGCTCCTACGAGCAGTACTTC.

This rearrangement joins TRBV10-3 to TRBJ1-6; 7 bases align to TRBD1. Germline CDR1 ENHRY, CDR2 SYGVKD. The CDR3 length is 13 residues. Trimming took 9 bases from V and 10 from J; bases not matched to a gene: 9. The CDR3 DNA is TGTGCCATAAAGACAGGGATCCAGTCACCCCTCCACTTT. Residues: CAIKTGIQSPLHF.

The genes are TRBV6-1 and TRBJ1-5, with D perhaps matching TRBD1 (5 bases). Trimming took off 5 bases at V and 3 bases at J, with 8 bases between the two ends. Per the germline V gene, CDR1 is MNHNS and CDR2 is SASEGT. The CDR3 totals 13 residues. For the CDR3, the DNA is TGTGCCAGCAGTCGACAGTACAATCAGCCCCAGCATTTT. This encodes CASSRQYNQPQHF.

The chain recombines TRBV25-1 with TRBJ2-5; maybe TRBD1 (5 bases). Trimming left V 2 bases short and J 2 bases short, with 12 bases between. Germline CDR1 is MGHDK and CDR2 is SYGVNS. The CDR3 has 15 amino acids. The CDR3 protein is CASSEPQGLQETQYF. The CDR3 DNA reads TGTGCCAGCAGTGAACCCCAGGGTTTACAAGAGACCCAGTACTTC.

CDR3 residues: CASSLTGGFYNEQFF. As DNA, the CDR3 is TGCGCCAGCAGCTTGACAGGGGGCTTCTACAATGAGCAGTTCTTC. This chain joins TRBV5-1 and TRBJ2-1; 9 bases fit TRBD1. CDR1 is SGHRS and CDR2 is YFSETQ in the germline V gene. Losses at the gene ends were 1 base for V and 3 bases for J; bases not matched to a gene: 2. The CDR3 covers 15 residues.

The chain combines TRBV5-6 with TRBJ2-5, with 7 bases fitting TRBD1. The germline V gene encodes CDR1 SGHDT and CDR2 YYEEEE. V shed 4 bases and J 2 bases; nucleotides not matched to a gene: 5. The CDR3 is 14 residues long. In nucleotides, the CDR3 is TGTGCCAGCAGCGCCTGGGACAGACAAGAGACCCAGTACTTC. Protein product: CASSAWDRQETQYF.

This chain connects TRBV7-9 to TRBJ1-1; 8 bases are a match to TRBD1. There are 14 residues in the CDR3. Germline V gives CDR1 SEHNR, CDR2 FQNEAQ (reference sequence). V lost 4 bases and J lost 10; bases outside the gene matches: 11. The CDR3 sequence: CASSSMTGEDRAFF. The CDR3 DNA reads as TGTGCCAGCAGCTCTATGACAGGGGAGGATCGAGCTTTCTTT.

The V and J genes are TRBV5-1 and TRBJ1-2; D remains unclear. Germline values: CDR1 SGHRS, CDR2 YFSETQ. This CDR3 is built from 11 residues. The germline V and J ends were trimmed by 5 bases and 5 bases, with 7 bases remaining between them. The DNA of the CDR3 is TGCGCCAGCAGTTCGGGTTATGGCTACACCTTC. It translates to CASSSGYGYTF.

Remarks on this clone: One junction end does not reproduce the germline sequence, and a read error may be involved. The V gene is TRBV7-9, the J gene TRBJ2-1; D possibly corresponds to TRBD1 (5 bases). In germline, CDR1 is SEHNR, CDR2 FQNEAQ (reference sequence). The CDR3 has 16 residues. CDR3 residues: CSSTALQGEKHNEQFF. DNA of the CDR3: TGTTCCAGCACGGCGCTACAAGGGGAAAAACACAATGAGCAGTTCTTC.

The genes are TRBV13 and TRBJ1-2; no definite D call. V was shortened by 4 bases and J by 2 bases, with 17 bases between the two germline ends. Germline CDR1 and CDR2: PRHDT and FYEKMQ (reference sequence). This CDR3 region has 16 residues. The CDR3 protein is CASSSPTQKDNYGYTF. CDR3 bases: TGTGCCAGCAGCTCACCCACACAGAAAGACAACTATGGCTACACCTTC.

This chain connects TRBV4-3 to TRBJ1-3, with 7 positions matching TRBD1. V lost 4 bases to trimming and J lost 4 bases; unmatched junction nucleotides: 10. Germline CDR1 reads LGHNA; CDR2 reads YSLEER. This CDR3 has 16 amino acids. CDR3 residues: CASSLELATGGNTIYF. CDR3 DNA sequence: TGCGCCAGCAGCCTCGAACTGGCGACAGGGGGAAACACCATATATTTT.

The V call is TRBV19, the J call TRBJ1-2, with D perhaps matching TRBD1 (6 bases). The germline CDR1 and CDR2 sequences are LNHDA and SQIVND (reference sequence). This CDR3 has 13 residues. Between the trimmed V and J ends, which lost 1 base and 6 bases, there was a span of 9 bases. For the CDR3, the DNA is TGTGCCAGTAGTATAGGGGACAACCATGGCTACACCTTC. This translates into CASSIGDNHGYTF. Variable domain in full (rest from reference TRBV19 and TRBJ1-2): DGGITQSPKYLFRKEGQNVTLSCEQNLNHDAMYWYRQDPGQGLRLIYYSQIVNDFQKGDIAEGYSVSREKKESFPLTVTSAQKNPTAFYLCASSIGDNHGYTFGSGTRLTVV.

V usage is TRBV6-6 and J usage is TRBJ2-7, with 7 bases identical to TRBD2. Germline CDR1 is MNHNY and CDR2 is SVGAGI (reference sequence). After removal of 2 bases from V and 4 bases from J, the junction contained 8 bases not matched to a gene. There are 15 residues in the CDR3. The CDR3 DNA sequence: TGTGCCAGCAGTTACGGGGGGGTCCGGGGTTACGAGCAGTACTTC. Translated: CASSYGGVRGYEQYF.

The chain employs TRBV5-4 and TRBJ2-5; TRBD2 agrees at 11 bases. Gene TRBJ2-7 matches the end of the DNA better, so the J call may be wrong. The CDR3 extends over 14 amino acids. Germline CDR1 reads SGHNT; CDR2 reads YYREEE (reference sequence). CDR3 sequence reads: CASRLAGGPLEQYF. Here the CDR3 DNA reads TGTGCCAGCAGGTTAGCGGGGGGGCCCCTCGAGCAGTACTTC.

The chain is built from TRBV12-5 and TRBJ1-1, with unresolved D. The CDR3 has 15 amino acids. In germline, CDR1 is LGHNT, CDR2 FRNRAP. V lost 0 bases to trimming and J lost 1 base, with 9 bases between them. In DNA form, the CDR3 reads TGTGCTAGTGGTTTGGTTGCCGAGCCGAACACTGAAGCTTTCTTT. It codes for CASGLVAEPNTEAFF.

The rearrangement uses TRBV19 and TRBJ1-2; TRBD1 agrees at 7 bases. Trimming cost V 5 bases and J 6 bases; bases outside gene matches: 3. CDR1 and CDR2 (germline): LNHDA, SQIVND (reference sequence). The CDR3 spans 12 residues. CDR3 loop: CASSDRVDGYTF. CDR3 coding DNA: TGTGCCAGTAGTGACAGGGTTGATGGCTACACCTTC. The entire variable domain, with the rest obtained from reference TRBV19 and TRBJ1-2, is as follows: DGGITQSPKYLFRKEGQNVTLSCEQNLNHDAMYWYRQDPGQGLRLIYYSQIVNDFQKGDIAEGYSVSREKKESFPLTVTSAQKNPTAFYLCASSDRVDGYTFGSGTRLTVV.

This chain joins TRBV27 and TRBJ2-6, with TRBD1 matching over 9 bases. Germline CDR1 is MNHEY and CDR2 is SMNVEV (reference sequence). With V trimmed by 2 bases and J by 4 bases, 12 bases remained unmatched. This CDR3 contains 19 residues. The chain's CDR3 is CASSLRARQGGTGANVLTF. The CDR3 DNA reads TGTGCCAGCAGTTTAAGGGCCCGACAGGGGGGTACGGGGGCCAACGTCCTGACTTTC.

The V gene is TRBV25-1, the J gene TRBJ2-3; weak D call: TRBD2 (6 bases). This CDR3 region has 16 residues. V was clipped by 7 bases and J by 0 bases, with 17 bases between them. Per germline, CDR1 MGHDK and CDR2 SYGVNS. Written as DNA, the CDR3 is TGTGCCAGCACCTTTGGTAGCGGTGTTAGCACAGATACGCAGTATTTT. It yields the protein CASTFGSGVSTDTQYF.

This clone was observed a single time. This sequence joins TRBV30 and TRBJ2-3; 9 bases agree with TRBD1. V dropped 5 bases and J dropped 6; count of bases not matched to a gene: 9. CDR3 length: 14 residues. Germline loops: CDR1 GTSNPN, CDR2 SVGIG (reference sequence). CDR3 coding DNA: TGTGCCTGGGAAACAGGGGGCTGGTCGGATACGCAGTATTTT. It specifies CAWETGGWSDTQYF.